A selection of T cell receptor beta chains follows, all from one sample in a study of T cell repertoires in cytomegalovirus infection. TCRdb re-analysed the reads in MiXCR, keeping a single row per CDR3 protein. The sample carries some 450,000 distinct CDR3 sequences, approximately 31% recorded once. Source material: PBMCs. Every receptor here comes from a human donor in good health (CMV status not recorded). Some clones in this sample may be carry-over from other donors' samples. Both conserved end residues are part of each CDR3. The order of the fields is J gene, D gene, clone size, V gene, CDR3 length, CDR3 DNA, CDR3 protein. The D gene is left open where the match is weak. Clone size is stated in some rows and not others, as once, few, many or a class when expanded.

>TRBJ1-2|TRBD1|NA|TRBV12-3/TRBV12-4|16
TGTGCCAGCAGCCAATCCGGGACAGGGGCTATTGATGGCTACACCTTC
CASSQSGTGAIDGYTF
>TRBJ2-3|NA|NA|TRBV6-6|16
TGTGCCAGCAGTTACTGGCTCGACCTGGAAACAGATACGCAGTATTTT
CASSYWLDLETDTQYF
>TRBJ1-5|TRBD1|many|TRBV12-3/TRBV12-4|13
TGTGCCAGCAGAAGACAGGGCGTTCAGCCCCAGCATTTT
CASRRQGVQPQHF
>TRBJ1-1|NA|NA|TRBV19|14
TGTGCCAGTATTGACAGCCGCATGAACACTGAAGCTTTCTTT
CASIDSRMNTEAFF
>TRBJ2-5|TRBD1|many|TRBV7-2|16
TGTGCCAGCAGTCAATCCTTGGCGGGACAGGGAGAGACCCAGTACTTC
CASSQSLAGQGETQYF
>TRBJ1-2|TRBD1|few|TRBV10-3|16
TGTGCCATCAGTGAGTCCAAGGCGGGACAGGGAGGAGGCTACACCTTC
CAISESKAGQGGGYTF
>TRBJ1-2|NA|few|TRBV6-5|15
TGTGCCAGCAGTTACTCGGAATATGCGTGGACAGGCTACACCTTC
CASSYSEYAWTGYTF
>TRBJ2-2|NA|many|TRBV28|17
TGTGCCAGCAGTTTATTCGGGGTCGGGGCGAACACCGGGGAGCTGTTTTTT
CASSLFGVGANTGELFF
>TRBJ1-4|NA|many|TRBV28|17
TGTGCCAGCAGTTTAGGGGGAGCAGCGAACGTTTATGAAAAACTGTTTTTT
CASSLGGAANVYEKLFF
>TRBJ2-7|NA|NA|TRBV20-1|14
TGCAGTGCTAGAAGGGGGAATTACGCCTACGAGCAGTACTTC
CSARRGNYAYEQYF
>TRBJ2-1|TRBD2|NA|TRBV5-1|15
TGCGCCAGCAGCTTGGTGGCGGGGGGGATCAATGAGCAGTTCTTC
CASSLVAGGINEQFF
>TRBJ1-5|TRBD1|NA|TRBV7-6|14
TGTGCCAGCAGCCCAGGGGGAGGTTCGGAGCCCCAGCATTTT
CASSPGGGSEPQHF
>TRBJ2-5|TRBD1|many|TRBV7-6|12
TGTGCCGGATCGACAGGGGGAGAGACCCAGTACTTC
CAGSTGGETQYF
>TRBJ2-3|TRBD1|NA|TRBV5-1|15
TGCGCCAGCAGCATAGGACAGGGGAGGACAGATACGCAGTATTTT
CASSIGQGRTDTQYF
>TRBJ2-2|NA|NA|TRBV3-1|16
TGTGCCAGCAGCCAAGCATTGGGGGGGAACACCGGGGAGCTGTTTTTT
CASSQALGGNTGELFF
>TRBJ1-3|NA|NA|TRBV4-1|16
TGCGCCAGCAGCGCTCCACAGGGCGACTCTGGAAACACCATATATTTT
CASSAPQGDSGNTIYF
>TRBJ1-5|NA|few|TRBV28|15
TGTGCCAGCAGTTTACCCACGGGTGGCAATCAGCCCCAGCATTTT
CASSLPTGGNQPQHF
>TRBJ2-7|NA|few|TRBV7-4|14
TGTGCCAGCAGCAGGGGGGGGAACTCCTACGAGCAGTACTTC
CASSRGGNSYEQYF
>TRBJ1-1|NA|few|TRBV25-1|13
TGTGCCAGCAGTGAAACGACGGACACTGAAGCTTTCTTT
CASSETTDTEAFF
>TRBJ2-4|NA|NA|TRBV18|14
TGTGCCAGCCAAAGTAGGACAGAATCCAACATTCAGTACTTC
CASQSRTESNIQYF
>TRBJ1-1|NA|NA|TRBV9|15
TGTGCCAGCAGCGTAGACAAGGGGATGAACACTGAAGCTTTCTTT
CASSVDKGMNTEAFF
>TRBJ2-3|NA|few|TRBV6-1|15
TGTGCCAGCAGCAACCCCGGGGGTCCCACAGATACGCAGTATTTT
CASSNPGGPTDTQYF
>TRBJ2-3|TRBD2|NA|TRBV28|18
TGTGCCAGCAGTCTTTCCGCGGGGGGCCGTCTGAACACAGATACGCAGTATTTT
CASSLSAGGRLNTDTQYF
>TRBJ2-3|NA|many|TRBV7-2|15
TGTGCCAGCATCCTAGGGCGGCTTAGCACAGATACGCAGTATTTT
CASILGRLSTDTQYF
>TRBJ2-7|TRBD1|NA|TRBV6-6|14
TGTGCCAGCAGGCTTGGGACAGCAGTCTACGAGCAGTACTTC
CASRLGTAVYEQYF
>TRBJ2-3|TRBD2|NA|TRBV6-1|12
TGTGCCAGCAGTGTGGCTAGCGGGACGCAGTATTTT
CASSVASGTQYF
>TRBJ1-6|NA|many|TRBV20-1|15
TGCAGTGCTACCCCCTACGCGAACGATAATTCACCCCTCCACTTT
CSATPYANDNSPLHF
>TRBJ2-5|TRBD1|NA|TRBV29-1|14
TGCAGCGTTGGGGACAGCCTGCTCCAAGAGACCCAGTACTTC
CSVGDSLLQETQYF
>TRBJ1-6|TRBD1|NA|TRBV20-1|14
TGCAGTGCAGTCGCCGGGACAGGGAGTTCACCCCTCCACTTT
CSAVAGTGSSPLHF
>TRBJ2-7|NA|few|TRBV18|13
TGTGCCAGCTCCGCCCCGGGGGCTTACGAGCAGTACTTC
CASSAPGAYEQYF